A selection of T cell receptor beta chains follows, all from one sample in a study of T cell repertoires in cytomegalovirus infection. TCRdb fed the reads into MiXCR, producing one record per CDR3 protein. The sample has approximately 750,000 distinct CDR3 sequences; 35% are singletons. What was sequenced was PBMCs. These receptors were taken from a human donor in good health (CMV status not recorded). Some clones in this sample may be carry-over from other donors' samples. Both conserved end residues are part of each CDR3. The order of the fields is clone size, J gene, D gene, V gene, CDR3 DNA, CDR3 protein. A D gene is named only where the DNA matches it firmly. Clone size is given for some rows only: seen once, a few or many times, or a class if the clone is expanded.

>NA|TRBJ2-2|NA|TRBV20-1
TGCAGTGCTAGAGTGCAGGGTGTCGGTGCCGGGGAGCTGTTTTTT
CSARVQGVGAGELFF
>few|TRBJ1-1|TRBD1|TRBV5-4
TGTGCCAGCAGCAGAGAACCAGGGGGGGAAGCTTTCTTT
CASSREPGGEAFF
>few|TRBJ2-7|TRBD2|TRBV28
TGTGCCAGCAGTTTCGATAGCGGGAGTACTCACCACGAGCAGTACTTC
CASSFDSGSTHHEQYF
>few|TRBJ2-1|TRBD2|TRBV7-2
TGTGCCAGCAGCTTAGCGGGACTAGTTATAAATGAGCAGTTCTTC
CASSLAGLVINEQFF
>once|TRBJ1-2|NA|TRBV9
TGTGCCAGCAGCGTCTTATCGGGGCTCAACTATGGCTACACCTTC
CASSVLSGLNYGYTF
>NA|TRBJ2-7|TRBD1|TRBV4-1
TGCGCCAGCAGCCAAGTGGGGACAGGGGAAAACGAGCAGTACTTC
CASSQVGTGENEQYF
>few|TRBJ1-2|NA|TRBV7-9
TGTGCCAGCAGCTTCCTTCGGGGCCAGAGGGGATATGGCTACACCTTC
CASSFLRGQRGYGYTF
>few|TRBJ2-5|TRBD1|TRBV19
TGTGCCAGTAGTATTGAGGGGGCTCACCAAGAGACCCAGTACTTC
CASSIEGAHQETQYF
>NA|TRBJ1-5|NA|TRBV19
TGTGCCCCGAACGGGGGGTATCAGCCCCAGCATTTT
CAPNGGYQPQHF
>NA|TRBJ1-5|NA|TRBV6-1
TGTGCCAGCGGGCCCCGGCTAGGGGGTAGCAATCAGCCCCAGCATTTT
CASGPRLGGSNQPQHF
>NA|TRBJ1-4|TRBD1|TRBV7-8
TGTGCCAGCAGCTCGCGTATTCTATCAGGGGGCCGGGGGGAAAAACTGTTTTTT
CASSSRILSGGRGEKLFF
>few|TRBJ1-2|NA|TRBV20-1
TGCAGTGCTAGAGATCATGGTGGCCCGAACTATGGCTACACCTTC
CSARDHGGPNYGYTF
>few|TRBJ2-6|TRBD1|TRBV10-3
TGTGCCATCAGTGAGACCTACCGGGACAGGGTCACTGGGGCCAACGTCCTGACTTTC
CAISETYRDRVTGANVLTF
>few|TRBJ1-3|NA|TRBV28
TGTGCCACCTTTTACACCTCTGGAAACACCATATATTTT
CATFYTSGNTIYF
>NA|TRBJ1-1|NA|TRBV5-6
TGTGCCAGCAGCTTGTTACGACTGATTAACACTGAAGCTTTCTTT
CASSLLRLINTEAFF
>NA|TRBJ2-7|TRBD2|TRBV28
TGTGCCAGCAGTCTCCGACTAGCGGGAGTAGAGGAGCAGTACTTC
CASSLRLAGVEEQYF
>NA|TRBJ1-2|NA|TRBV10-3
TGTGCCATCATCAAGGGGGGGGAAGGCTACACCTTC
CAIIKGGEGYTF
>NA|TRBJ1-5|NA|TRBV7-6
TGTGCCAGCACCCAGGGCGGGTACAATCAGCCCCAGCATTTT
CASTQGGYNQPQHF
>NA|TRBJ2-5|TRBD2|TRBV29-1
TGCAGCGTTGATAGCGGGAGTTGGGAGACCCAGTACTTC
CSVDSGSWETQYF
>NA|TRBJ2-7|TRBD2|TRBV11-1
TGTGCCAGCAGGTCCCGTGGCGGGGGTTCCTACGAGCAGTACTTC
CASRSRGGGSYEQYF
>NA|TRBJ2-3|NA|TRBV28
TGTGCCAGCAGTTTTAGCGGAGTCGAATCAGATACGCAGTATTTT
CASSFSGVESDTQYF
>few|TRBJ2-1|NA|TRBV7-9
TGTGCCAGCAGCTATAGGGGTCGGGGGGCAGAGAATGAGCAGTTCTTC
CASSYRGRGAENEQFF
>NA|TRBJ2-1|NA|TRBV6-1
TGTGCCAGCACTCAGACTCAGTACAATGAGCAGTTCTTC
CASTQTQYNEQFF
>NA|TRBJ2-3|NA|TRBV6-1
TGTGCCAGCAGTGAAGGAATAGGACCCACAGATACGCAGTATTTT
CASSEGIGPTDTQYF
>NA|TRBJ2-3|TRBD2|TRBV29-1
TGCAGCGCATCTCCGAGCGGGGGAGTCACAGATACGCAGTATTTT
CSASPSGGVTDTQYF
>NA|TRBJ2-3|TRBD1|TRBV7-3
TGTGCCAGCAGCTTAACACGTGGAGACCCGAGGACAGGGCCAGATACGAAGTATTTT
CASSLTRGDPRTGPDTKYF
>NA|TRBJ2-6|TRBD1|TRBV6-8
TGTGCCACCAAACCGGGACAGGGGGCGCTTGGGGCCAACGTCCTGACTTTC
CATKPGQGALGANVLTF
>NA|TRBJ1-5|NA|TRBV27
TGTGCCAGCAGTTTATCGAGTGAGGGAAATCAGCCCCAGCATTTT
CASSLSSEGNQPQHF
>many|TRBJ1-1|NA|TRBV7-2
TGTGCCAGCAGCTTAGCGAAGGTCCAAAGGACTGAAGCTTTCTTT
CASSLAKVQRTEAFF
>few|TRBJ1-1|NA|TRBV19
TGTGCCAGTACCTCCCGGGACATTAACACTGAAGCTTTCTTT
CASTSRDINTEAFF
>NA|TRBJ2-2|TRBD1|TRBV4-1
TGCGCCAGCAGCCAACCGGGACAGGGGTCCGGGGAGCTGTTTTTT
CASSQPGQGSGELFF
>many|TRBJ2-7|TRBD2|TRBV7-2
TGTGCCAGCAGCTTAGCTGCTAGCGGGAGTCTATACGAGCAGTACTTC
CASSLAASGSLYEQYF
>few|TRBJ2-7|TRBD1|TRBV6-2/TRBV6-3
TGTGCCAGCAGTCCATGGGACAGGGGATACGAGCAGTACTTC
CASSPWDRGYEQYF
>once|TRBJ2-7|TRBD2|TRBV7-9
TGTGCCAGCAGCCTTCTCCCGAGACTAGCGGCAGATCGCCTCATTTACGAGCAGTACTTC
CASSLLPRLAADRLIYEQYF
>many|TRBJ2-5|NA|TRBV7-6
TGTGCCAGCAGCCAACAAGAGACCCAGTACTTC
CASSQQETQYF
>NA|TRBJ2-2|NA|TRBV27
TGTGCCAGCAGTTTAGGGGCCCCTGCGAACACCGGGGAGCTGTTTTTT
CASSLGAPANTGELFF
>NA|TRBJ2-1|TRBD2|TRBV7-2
TGTGCCAGCAGCTTACGGGGACTAGTGATCTCCTACAATGAGCAGTTCTTC
CASSLRGLVISYNEQFF
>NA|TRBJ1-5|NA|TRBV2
TGTGCCAGCAGTGAAGAAGGGATTCGCAATCAGCCCCAGCATTTT
CASSEEGIRNQPQHF
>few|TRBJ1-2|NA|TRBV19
TGTGCCAGTAGTATGCGGGGTGGCCATGGCTACACCTTC
CASSMRGGHGYTF
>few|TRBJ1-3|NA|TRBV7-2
TGTGCCAGCATCGGACTAAGTGACACCATATATTTT
CASIGLSDTIYF
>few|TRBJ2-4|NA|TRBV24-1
TGTGCCACCAAAGCCCCGGGGCACAGTAACCCCGTTACCAAAAACATTCAGTACTTC
CATKAPGHSNPVTKNIQYF
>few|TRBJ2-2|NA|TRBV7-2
TGTGCCAGCAGCTTAGATCTATGGGGCCGGGAGCTGTTTTTT
CASSLDLWGRELFF
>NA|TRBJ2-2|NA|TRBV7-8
TGTGCCAGCAGCTTCGAGCTGCGCGGATACACCGGGGAGCTGTTTTTT
CASSFELRGYTGELFF
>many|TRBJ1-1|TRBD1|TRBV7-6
TGTGCCAGCAGCTTAGGACAGGGAGAAGCTTTCTTT
CASSLGQGEAFF
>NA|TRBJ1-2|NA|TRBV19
TGTGCCAGTAGTGGGGGACCGATGAACTATGGCTACACCTTC
CASSGGPMNYGYTF
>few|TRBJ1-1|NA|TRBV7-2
TGTGCCAGCAGCTTAGCGGGCAGAATTGAAGCTTTCTTT
CASSLAGRIEAFF
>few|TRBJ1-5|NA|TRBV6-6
TGTGCCAGCAGTTCAACAGTATCGGGGAACAGCAATCAGCCCCAGCATTTT
CASSSTVSGNSNQPQHF
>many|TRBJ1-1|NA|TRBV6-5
TGTGCCAGCAGTTATGGTTTTGGACAGCTCGAAGCTTTCTTT
CASSYGFGQLEAFF
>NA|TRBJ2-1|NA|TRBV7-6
TGTGCCAGCAGCTTCCTACGGGGTCCGCTTTACAATGAGCAGTTCTTC
CASSFLRGPLYNEQFF
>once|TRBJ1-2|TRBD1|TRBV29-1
TGCAGCGTTTCCGGGACAGGGGATGGCTACACCTTC
CSVSGTGDGYTF
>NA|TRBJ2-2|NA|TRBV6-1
TGTGCCAGCAGTAAGAGGACCTCTCTCCCAGGCACCGGGGAGCTGTTTTTT
CASSKRTSLPGTGELFF
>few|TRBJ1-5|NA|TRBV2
TGTGCCAGCAGTGAACAGAACCTGAATCAGCCCCAGCATTTT
CASSEQNLNQPQHF
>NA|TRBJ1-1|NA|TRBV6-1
TGTGCCAGCAATTCCTATATTTTGAACACTGAAGCTTTCTTT
CASNSYILNTEAFF
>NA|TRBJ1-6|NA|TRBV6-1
TGTGCCAGCAGTCGAGGTATAATCCGGGATTCACCCCTCCACTTT
CASSRGIIRDSPLHF
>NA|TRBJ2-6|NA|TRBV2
TGTGCCAGCAATCTCCCAGGTCGCAACTCTGGGGCCAACGTCCTGACTTTC
CASNLPGRNSGANVLTF
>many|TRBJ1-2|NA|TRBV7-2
TGTGCCAGCAGCTTAGAGTTCGCCTCCCGGAGGGGCTACACCTTC
CASSLEFASRRGYTF
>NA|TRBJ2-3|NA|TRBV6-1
TGTGCCAGCATGGATGGAAACAGGGAGACAGATACGCAGTATTTT
CASMDGNRETDTQYF
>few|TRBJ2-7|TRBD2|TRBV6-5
TGTGCCAGCAGGGCACCCTCGGGACTAGCGTTCTACGAGCAGTACTTC
CASRAPSGLAFYEQYF
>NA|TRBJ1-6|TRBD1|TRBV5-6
TGTGCCAGCAGCATTGACAGGGGACGATCACCCCTCCACTTT
CASSIDRGRSPLHF